This TCR beta chain appears in the sequencing data of a study of T cell repertoires in aging, cancer and after chemotherapy. Study summary: Six age groups, ranging from 30 or younger to 70 or older, included the donors. Repeat sampling of healthy donors over several months to years showed clear clonal overlap. General observations from the study: Healthy donors lost TCR diversity with age mainly through richness, cancer patients through richness and evenness.

TRB rearrangements spanning V, D and J were amplified using mixed TRB-A/B primers. TCRdb itself ran the multiplex PCR reads through MiXCR, one entry per CDR3 protein. This sample carries about 11,000 distinct CDR3 sequences, about 45% of them seen once, and the ten largest clones take roughly 7.4%. The V and J ends lost 2 bases and 4 bases, in that order; junction bases with no gene match: 12. CDR1 DFQATT and CDR2 SNEGSKA come from the germline V gene (reference sequence). The CDR3 sequence is 16 residues long. Amplification of TCR beta used genomic DNA extracted from peripheral blood. In regard to this clonotype: Its antigen is undetermined.

The sequence was obtained from a human donor in good health. Sequencing used blood. The chain combines TRBV20-1 with TRBJ1-1, with 8 positions matching TRBD1. In DNA form, the CDR3 reads TGCAGTGCTAGACCCCCCTTGACAGGGGAGGCCACTGAAGCTTTCTTT. Amino acid sequence: CSARPPLTGEATEAFF.